Listed below are T cell receptor beta chains from one sample, sequenced in a study of vaccination and CD4 T cells after COVID-19. Their specific antigens are unknown. TCRdb itself ran the PCR reads through MiXCR, one entry per CDR3 protein. The sample lists over 25,000 distinct CDR3 sequences, roughly 60% seen once, with roughly a sixth in the top ten. Sequenced material: CD4+ T cells from blood, cultured in vitro, taken after SARS-CoV-2 vaccination. The receptors originated from a human donor who received a COVID-19 vaccine. Both conserved end residues are part of each CDR3. D genes are given only for firm matches. Size tells how often a clone was seen (once, few, many) or the class of an expanded clone, and some rows leave it out.

V: TRBV29-1; J: TRBJ2-5; length: 12; D: TRBD1; size: NA; CDR3: CSVGDSRGTQYF; DNA: TGCAGCGTTGGGGACAGCCGAGGGACCCAGTACTTC
V: TRBV20-1; J: TRBJ1-2; length: 13; D: NA; size: few; CDR3: CSAREGSDYGYTF; DNA: TGCAGTGCTAGAGAGGGTAGTGACTATGGCTACACCTTC
V: TRBV7-8; J: TRBJ2-5; length: 10; D: NA; size: NA; CDR3: CASSHETQYF; DNA: TGTGCCAGCAGCCATGAGACCCAGTACTTC
V: TRBV7-9; J: TRBJ1-6; length: 14; D: NA; size: few; CDR3: CASSSPGGNSPLHF; DNA: TGTGCCAGCAGCTCCCCGGGGGGGAATTCACCCCTCCACTTT
V: TRBV12-3/TRBV12-4; J: TRBJ2-3; length: 14; D: TRBD2; size: NA; CDR3: CASSLGGATDTQYF; DNA: TGTGCCAGCAGTCTCGGGGGGGCCACAGATACGCAGTATTTT
V: TRBV5-4; J: TRBJ2-2; length: 16; D: TRBD2; size: NA; CDR3: CASSSPSGGAPGELFF; DNA: TGTGCCAGCAGCTCCCCCAGCGGGGGGGCCCCAGGGGAGCTGTTTTTT
V: TRBV7-8; J: TRBJ2-7; length: 15; D: TRBD1; size: few; CDR3: CASSLDGTGGYEQYF; DNA: TGTGCCAGCAGCTTAGATGGGACAGGAGGCTACGAGCAGTACTTC
V: TRBV7-3; J: TRBJ2-5; length: 13; D: NA; size: NA; CDR3: CASRSGAGETQYF; DNA: TGTGCCAGCAGGTCAGGGGCGGGAGAGACCCAGTACTTC
V: TRBV5-4; J: TRBJ1-2; length: 16; D: TRBD1; size: NA; CDR3: CASSPPPTGGARGYTF; DNA: TGTGCCAGCAGCCCCCCGCCGACAGGGGGCGCGAGGGGCTACACCTTC
V: TRBV2; J: TRBJ1-2; length: 13; D: TRBD1; size: NA; CDR3: CASSDLTGYGYTF; DNA: TGTGCCAGCAGCGACCTGACAGGGTATGGCTACACCTTC
V: TRBV2; J: TRBJ1-2; length: 16; D: NA; size: NA; CDR3: CASSDSGFGGYYGYTF; DNA: TGTGCCAGCAGTGATTCGGGGTTTGGTGGTTATTATGGCTACACCTTC
V: TRBV15; J: TRBJ2-1; length: 16; D: NA; size: NA; CDR3: CATSRDLYRDYNEQFF; DNA: TGTGCCACCAGCAGAGATCTTTACCGGGACTACAATGAGCAGTTCTTC